This TCR beta chain was observed in a study of cytomegalovirus exposure and HLA in healthy donors (TCRdb year 2017). For the wider study: According to an earlier analysis of a few hundred of the donors, 150 million to 200 million T cells yielded 95 million to 140 million unique TCR beta sequences and roughly 280 Gb of sequence data. In addition to the first cohort of 650 to 750 subjects, a separate validation cohort of approximately 120 different subjects was used. Approximately 300 gigabases of sequencing data and approximately 92 million unique TCR sequences made up an early release that covered 500 to 650 HLA-typed donors. Every repertoire in the discovery cohort had been generated on one and the same sequencing platform. To predict cytomegalovirus infection status, the study combined high-throughput TCR immunosequencing, statistical association of individual TCRs with disease status, and machine learning. An earlier analysis of fewer than 700 of the donors applied high-throughput TCR beta sequencing to assess whether each TCR beta V gene segment acted as functional or pseudogenic. On average, around 230,000 unique TCR beta nucleotide sequences were sequenced per donor among some 430 genotyped donors of the cohort, with roughly 18% of those sequences being non-productive. A later genetic analysis used genome-wide SNP genotypes for about 65% of the 666 donors, treating that subset as a discovery cohort. A later analysis re-analyzed previously published TCR beta repertoires from 666 donors and added high-resolution HLA genotyping to study TCR occurrence patterns. The study profiled the T cell repertoires of under 850 subjects by immunosequencing and related them to cytomegalovirus serostatus. Rather than drawing on any new phenotypic data, the later analysis identified candidate immune exposures from TCR beta sequences and the way those sequences occurred across donors. Donor age, sex, ethnicity and CMV serostatus were collected together with the repertoire data. HLA typing covered class I and class II loci at four-digit resolution. Of the roughly 400 genotyped donors, 75% to 85% were placed in the genetic ancestry cluster associated with self-reported Caucasian donors. Typing coverage differed by locus: A, B, C, DRB1 and DQB1 were typed in about 620-640 donors, DQA1 in roughly 500, DPA1 in roughly 590, and DPB1 in about 450. The study aimed to test whether signatures of past pathogen exposure could be identified by cataloging public T cell receptors. Five DR-DQ haplotypes were treated as single units for association and clustering because of strong linkage in the cohort.

Libraries came from the immunoSEQ multiplex PCR assay. The multiplex PCR relied on a mix of 60 forward primers for TCR Vbeta segments and 13 reverse primers for TCR Jbeta segments. A multiplex PCR assay on genomic DNA amplified the CDR3 region of rearranged TCR beta genes. The amplified TCR beta libraries were sequenced on the Illumina HiSeq System as 87-base-pair reads. The study's processing was this. Across the 600 to 700 repertoires, a later analysis counted roughly 77 million unique TCR beta chains, 9.5 million to 12 million of which were shared by at least two donors. Raw reads were error-corrected and collapsed into unique sequences by a nearest-neighbor algorithm in which closely related sequences were merged to remove PCR and sequencing errors. CDR3 sequences were aligned to IMGT reference sequences to assign V, D and J gene segments. For a sequence to be retained, at least a six-nucleotide match to both a V gene segment and a J gene segment was required. A rearrangement counted as productive if the CDR3 had no stop codons and remained in frame with V and J, and every other rearrangement counted as non-productive. CDR3 was defined by IMGT convention, running from the second conserved V-encoded cysteine to the conserved J-encoded phenylalanine. Sequences without an unambiguous match to a single V gene segment were excluded from the earlier analysis of several hundred of the donors. An earlier analysis of 587 of the donors called V segments functional above 56.7% productive rearrangements and segregating when the between-donor standard deviation exceeded 5%. To diagnose cytomegalovirus status from the catalog of TCR beta chain sequences, a statistical classification framework was built. In a later analysis, V and J genes were assigned by comparing TCR nucleotide sequences against IMGT/GENE-DB human TR gene sequences. Using the TCRdist pipeline, a later analysis assigned CDR3 sequences along with most-parsimonious VDJ recombination scenarios. A later analysis defined each TCR beta chain by its CDR3 amino acid sequence plus V-gene family, and excluded reads lacking a unique V-gene family. In a later analysis, around 650 highly shared, low-generation-probability nucleotide sequences were removed to address suspected cross-contamination and a sequencing artifact. In a later analysis, a clonal expansion index was calculated for each public chain from normalized within-repertoire ranks of inferred template counts. Generation probabilities in a later analysis came from a VDJ recombination model fitted to out-of-frame rearrangements, and those results were checked against IGoR. In a later analysis, TCR-TCR, TCR-HLA and TCR-CMV co-occurrence was scored with hypergeometric tests, and a repertoire-size bias correction was applied to TCR pairs. To estimate false discovery rates, a later analysis permuted the HLA or CMV assignments 20 times. A later analysis grouped co-occurring TCRs with DBSCAN, adding TCRdist sequence similarity when clustering within HLA-allele-positive subsets. For co-occurrence clustering, repertoires with fewer than 30,000 or more than 120,000 public chains were excluded, along with roughly 5 repertoires with anomalous nucleotide sharing. The source is immuneACCESS, and TCRdb retained only in-frame sequences with V and J called. Part of the clones is not carried over; for the studies checked, unresolved V genes explain less than half of this, and the remainder is unexplained. Clone size and the V and J calls come from that table; the DNA yielded D and trimming. This sample is represented by about 150,000 clones; roughly 83% of them were singletons. The top ten hold approximately 1.2% of the sample.

Remarks on this clone: Its antigen target is currently unknown. Per-base quality was not reported, and no clone a single base away is much larger than it.

Reading the germline V gene (reference sequence) gives CDR1 LNHDA and CDR2 SQIVND. The CDR3 holds 15 amino acids from the cysteine to the phenylalanine. The kept DNA is CDR3 alone, 45 bases in frame from the first base. V has 2 bases trimmed and J has 4 bases trimmed; junction bases matching no gene number 2. Study-level results and caveats: The cohort was sequenced for TCR beta chains only, and without alpha or paired-chain data the features that could be detected were limited. HLA typing was unavailable for some donors at each locus, so association tests used only the typed subset. Correlated functional status among segregating V segments might reflect linkage disequilibrium, but an unknown experimental factor could not be ruled out. Compared with equally common non-associated chains, HLA-associated TCR beta chains in a later analysis were more clonally expanded and had lower generation probabilities. Most TCR sequences were observed very rarely across donors, whereas some public TCRs were present in many individuals. The authors suggested that the approach could potentially be generalized to other disease states and immunological phenotypes. V-gene and J-gene trimming of TCR beta chains was associated with a missense DCLRE1C variant in a later genetic analysis, and the association was replicated in an independent cohort. Assigning TCR associations to individual alleles was difficult when HLA alleles, especially DR and DQ, strongly co-occurred. The sequencing pipeline was judged likely to have produced a cluster of highly shared sequence variants as a technical artifact. A further reported finding was that TCR beta sequences accurately predicted the HLA-A and HLA-B alleles for most subjects in the first cohort. In a later genetic analysis, fewer N-insertions in productive TCRs were reported among donors in an Asian-associated ancestry cluster than the roughly 700-donor mean. A total of 150 to 200 TCR beta chains were listed by the study as associated with cytomegalovirus. A later analysis reported that several top co-occurrence clusters appeared linked to parvovirus B19, influenza, CMV and Epstein-Barr virus. Immune exposure information for the cohort was limited to CMV serostatus. The classifier was reported to diagnose cytomegalovirus status with high specificity and sensitivity in both the original cohort and the validation cohort. According to a later analysis, TCR association rates differed among HLA loci, with DRB1 alleles showing the most associated TCRs and HLA-C alleles showing the fewest. A few of the identified cytomegalovirus-associated TCR beta chains were confirmed in vitro to be specific for cytomegalovirus antigens. Presence/absence analyses assumed roughly uniform sequencing depth across donors, an assumption that may not hold. Most CMV-associated TCR beta chains appeared to be HLA-restricted in a later analysis, and the HLA associations seemed to be driven largely by CMV exposure. Some IMGT-functional V segments, including TRBV6-2 and TRBV6-3, could not be told apart with the 87-base-pair reads, so those segments were excluded. Because counts were too low, under 20 rarely observed V segments, including chromosome 9 orphons, were left out of the earlier analysis of some 640 of the donors. In an earlier analysis of over 550 of the donors, most TCR beta V segments were observed in productive rearrangements about 87% or about 30% of the time, broadly matching IMGT annotations. A later analysis associated 15,000 or so TCR beta sequences with specific HLA alleles at a false discovery rate of 0.05.

In total, approximately 610 healthy bone marrow donors made up the cohort. At the time of sampling, every cohort member was nominally healthy, though immune exposures that went unrecorded were likely present. The donor tested CMV seronegative, placing the donor among the roughly 400 seronegative members of the cohort. Each donor provided a peripheral blood sample, and peripheral blood mononuclear cells were used for TCR beta sequencing. Genomic DNA was extracted from the blood cell samples with the Qiagen DNeasy Blood Extraction Kit. This TCR derives from a boy aged 2-9 years in good health and CMV-seronegative. The sequencing sample was made of PBMCs. This chain joins TRBV19 to TRBJ2-6, with 7 bases in between that match TRBD1. This receptor has the CDR3 CASSITGAGANVLTF. The bases read TGTGCCAGTAGTATAACAGGGGCAGGGGCCAACGTCCTGACTTTC.